The 14 T cell receptor beta chains below come from one sample, sequenced in a study of blood T cell repertoires in COVID-19. The table came from immunoSEQ multiplex PCR; TCRdb's copy has only in-frame clones and leaves some out. This table holds tens of thousands of clones, about 82% found once. Sequencing was performed on peripheral blood. The receptors come from a woman aged 60 to 75 with acute or convalescent COVID-19.

The chain combines TRBV7-9 with TRBJ1-4, with D perhaps matching TRBD1 (5 bases). V was cut by 6 bases and J by 5 bases, with 16 bases left in between. Germline assignment: CDR1 SEHNR and CDR2 FQNEAQ (reference sequence). This CDR3 is built from 15 residues. For the CDR3, the DNA is TGTGCCAGCAGTGCGTCTACAGGATCGAATGAAAAACTGTTTTTT. Its protein product is CASSASTGSNEKLFF. The whole variable domain, remainder taken from reference TRBV7-9 and TRBJ1-4, is DTGVSQNPRHKITKRGQNVTFRCDPISEHNRLYWYRQTLGQGPEFLTYFQNEAQLEKSRLLSDRFSAERPKGSFSTLEIQRTEQGDSAMYLCASSASTGSNEKLFFGSGTQLSVL.

The chain is built from TRBV7-9 and TRBJ1-1, with D tentatively TRBD1 (6 bases). Per the germline V gene, CDR1 is SEHNR and CDR2 is FQNEAQ (reference sequence). The V end was cut by 5 bases, the J end by 4 bases, with 20 bases between. CDR3 length equals 16 residues. CDR3 residues: CASSVSLGAGGTEAFF. Written as DNA, the CDR3 is TGTGCCAGCAGCGTCAGTCTGGGGGCAGGTGGCACTGAAGCTTTCTTT.

The chain recombines TRBV18 with TRBJ1-3, with D tentatively TRBD1 (5 bases). V lost 3 bases and J 0 bases, leaving 9 bases between the germline ends. This CDR3 region has 15 residues. Germline lookup yields CDR1 KGHSH and CDR2 LQKENI. CDR3 coding DNA: TGTGCCAGCTCACCTGGGGGGTCCTCTGGAAACACCATATATTTT. Residues: CASSPGGSSGNTIYF.

The chain employs TRBV19 and TRBJ1-6; D is undetermined. This CDR3 is built from 13 residues. In germline, CDR1 is LNHDA, CDR2 SQIVND (reference sequence). The germline V and J ends were trimmed by 6 bases and 8 bases, with 11 bases remaining between them. CDR3 DNA sequence: TGTGCCAGTAGCCTGCGTGCCGATTCACCCCTCCACTTT. This sequence encodes CASSLRADSPLHF.

This chain uses TRBV19 with TRBJ1-5, with D possibly TRBD1 on 6 matching bases. The V and J ends lost 4 bases and 5 bases respectively, with 12 bases between them. Germline values: CDR1 LNHDA, CDR2 SQIVND (reference sequence). The length of the CDR3 is 14 residues. CDR3 sequence reads: CASSTQGRDQPQHF. Here the CDR3 DNA reads TGTGCCAGTAGTACACAGGGTCGGGATCAGCCCCAGCATTTT.

The rearrangement joins TRBV5-6 to TRBJ1-4; D perhaps matches TRBD1 (6 bases). The V and J ends lost 2 bases and 5 bases respectively, with 16 bases between them. There are 16 residues in the CDR3. Germline V gene data show CDR1 as SGHDT and CDR2 as YYEEEE. In nucleotides, the CDR3 is TGTGCCAGCAGCTTATTTATGACAGGCATCAATGAAAAACTGTTTTTT. Residues: CASSLFMTGINEKLFF.

This clone has only one observation. This chain uses TRBV6-5 with TRBJ2-4; possibly TRBD2 for D (6 bases). The CDR3 has 12 residues. V lost 8 bases to trimming and J lost 7 bases, with 12 bases between them. From germline, CDR1 is MNHEY and CDR2 SVGAGI. CDR3 region: CASDLGGNIQYF. CDR3 bases: TGTGCCAGCGACTTGGGGGGTAACATTCAGTACTTC.

The rearrangement uses TRBV5-6 and TRBJ1-4, with 10 bases fitting TRBD1. This CDR3 spans 18 amino acids. Trimming removed 3 bases from V and 2 bases from J; junction bases left unmatched: 10. Looked up from germline, CDR1 is SGHDT and CDR2 is YYEEEE. CDR3 nucleotide sequence: TGTGCCAGCAGCTCTTTAGTCCCGGGACAGGGGACTAATGAAAAACTGTTTTTT. This codes for CASSSLVPGQGTNEKLFF.

The chain carries TRBV5-6 and TRBJ1-2; D may be TRBD1 (5 bases). The ends were cut back, 4 bases at V and 7 bases at J, with 14 bases in the middle. The CDR3 totals 13 residues. From germline, CDR1 is SGHDT and CDR2 YYEEEE. The CDR3 protein is CASSADSPLGYTF. DNA for the CDR3: TGTGCCAGCAGCGCTGACAGCCCTCTTGGCTACACCTTC. Combining the CDR3 with reference TRBV5-6 and TRBJ1-2 gives the whole variable domain DAGVTQSPTHLIKTRGQQVTLRCSPKSGHDTVSWYQQALGQGPQFIFQYYEEEERQRGNFPDRFSGHQFPNYSSELNVNALLLGDSALYLCASSADSPLGYTFGSGTRLTVV.

V usage is TRBV2 and J usage is TRBJ2-1; D possibly corresponds to TRBD1 (6 bases). Germline CDR1 is SNHLY and CDR2 is FYNNEI. The CDR3 is 16 residues long. The germline V and J ends were trimmed by 3 bases and 7 bases, with 19 bases remaining between them. The CDR3 nucleotides are TGTGCCAGCAGTGAGCGGCGACAGGTAACTGGAAATGAGCAGTTCTTC. Translated, it gives CASSERRQVTGNEQFF.

The chain is built from TRBV29-1 and TRBJ2-1; 9 bases match TRBD1. J lost 5 bases, V lost 4 bases, and 15 bases had no gene match. The CDR3 contains 17 residues. Per the germline V gene, CDR1 is SQVTM and CDR2 is ANQGSEA. CDR3 nucleotide sequence: TGCAGCGTTGGAGCGAACAGGGGGCAGGTGAAGAACAATGAGCAGTTCTTC. Translating it yields CSVGANRGQVKNNEQFF.

The chain joins TRBV29-1 to TRBJ1-2; D gene ambiguous. CDR3 length: 13 residues. Trimming stripped 1 base from V and 3 bases from J, with 9 bases between. Germline V CDR1 and CDR2: SQVTM, ANQGSEA. CDR3 amino acids: CSVEGAGDYGYTF. The CDR3 region has the DNA TGCAGCGTTGAAGGCGCCGGAGACTATGGCTACACCTTC.

V usage is TRBV18 and J usage is TRBJ1-5; a weak D match, TRBD1 (5 bases). Per the germline V gene, CDR1 is KGHSH and CDR2 is LQKENI. Trimming shortened V by 3 bases and J by 5 bases, and 11 bases separated the two germline ends. The CDR3 runs 14 residues. The CDR3 sequence is CASSPLGGDQPQHF. The CDR3 DNA reads as TGTGCCAGCTCACCGTTGGGGGGTGATCAGCCCCAGCATTTT. Combining the CDR3 with reference TRBV18 and TRBJ1-5 gives the whole variable domain NAGVMQNPRHLVRRRGQEARLRCSPMKGHSHVYWYRQLPEEGLKFMVYLQKENIIDESGMPKERFSAEFPKEGPSILRIQQVVRGDSAAYFCASSPLGGDQPQHFGDGTRLSIL.

CDR3 nucleotide sequence: TGTGCCAGCAGGAGCTCCTACAATGAGCAGTTCTTC. Protein sequence: CASRSSYNEQFF. The rearrangement joins TRBV2 to TRBJ2-1; D remains ambiguous. CDR1 is SNHLY, CDR2 FYNNEI, per germline. The CDR3 covers 12 residues. V lost 6 bases and J 0 bases, leaving 3 bases between the germline ends.